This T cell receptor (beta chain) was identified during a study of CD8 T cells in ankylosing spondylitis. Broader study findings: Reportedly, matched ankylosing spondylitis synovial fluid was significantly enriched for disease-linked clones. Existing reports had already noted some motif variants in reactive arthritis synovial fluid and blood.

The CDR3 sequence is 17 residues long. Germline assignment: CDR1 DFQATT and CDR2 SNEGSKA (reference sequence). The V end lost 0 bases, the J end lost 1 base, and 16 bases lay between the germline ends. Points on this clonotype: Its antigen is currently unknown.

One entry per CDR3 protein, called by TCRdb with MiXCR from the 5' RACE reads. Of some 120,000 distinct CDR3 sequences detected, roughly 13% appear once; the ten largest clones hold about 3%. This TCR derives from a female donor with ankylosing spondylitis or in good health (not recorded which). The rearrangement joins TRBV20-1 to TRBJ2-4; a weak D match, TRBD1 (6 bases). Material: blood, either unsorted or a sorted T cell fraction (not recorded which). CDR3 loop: CSARDPGAGAAKNIQYF. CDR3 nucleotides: TGCAGTGCTAGAGACCCAGGCGCAGGGGCGGCCAAAAACATTCAGTACTTC.